The next 26 T cell receptor beta chains were all read from a single sample in a study of human T cells and chemical hapten exposure. The time point: patch test 1, 2 weeks after DPC sensitization. Described treatment: therapeutic diphenylcyclopropenone sensitization with weekly scalp DPC. MiXCR was run by TCRdb on the RACE reads, yielding one entry per CDR3 protein. Of around 300,000 distinct CDR3 sequences in the sample, about 7% were seen once. The source was whole blood, collected in connection with sensitization to the hapten diphenylcyclopropenone (DPC). All receptors derive from a woman aged 18-29 years with alopecia areata. Some clones in this sample may be carry-over from other donors' samples.

This clonotype was counted at least ten times. The chain joins TRBV9 to TRBJ2-1; D call uncertain. This CDR3 is built from 18 residues. Trimming cost V 4 bases and J 4 bases, with 24 bases left between them. Germline CDR1 is SGDLS and CDR2 is YYNGEE. The CDR3 bases are TGTGCCAGCAGCCCCCACGCAGACCATAGCTCAGAATACAATGAGCAGTTCTTC. This sequence encodes CASSPHADHSSEYNEQFF.

In this sample, this clonotype turned up many times. The chain joins TRBV10-3 to TRBJ2-3; 8 bases align to TRBD2. V lost 0 bases to trimming and J lost 2 bases; unmatched junction nucleotides: 7. There are 17 residues in the CDR3. Germline V gives CDR1 ENHRY, CDR2 SYGVKD. CDR3 region: CAISESVQRGTTDTQYF. The CDR3 DNA reads as TGTGCCATCAGTGAGTCGGTACAGCGGGGGACCACAGATACGCAGTATTTT.

The table lists this clonotype with many counts. The chain carries TRBV5-4 and TRBJ2-1; 9 bases are shared with TRBD2. Trimming at V came to 0 bases and at J to 0 bases, leaving 4 bases not matched to a gene. Germline V gene sequence: CDR1 SGHNT, CDR2 YYREEE (reference sequence). The CDR3 has 17 residues. The CDR3 DNA follows: TGTGCCAGCAGCTTGGGTAGCGGGGGCTACTCCTACAATGAGCAGTTCTTC. Translating gives CASSLGSGGYSYNEQFF. Full variable domain (missing parts from reference TRBV5-4 and TRBJ2-1): ETGVTQSPTHLIKTRGQQVTLRCSSQSGHNTVSWYQQALGQGPQFIFQYYREEENGRGNFPPRFSGLQFPNYSSELNVNALELDDSALYLCASSLGSGGYSYNEQFFGPGTRLTVL.

To note about this clonotype: A read error is possible here, since a much larger clone lies one base away. This sequence joins TRBV20-1 and TRBJ2-1, with no clear D. Germline values: CDR1 DFQATT, CDR2 SNEGSKA (reference sequence). There are 16 residues in the CDR3. CDR3 loop: CSAKRPVRVSYNQQFF. CDR3 sequence (DNA): TGCAGTGCCAAAAGACCGGTAAGGGTCTCCTACAATCAGCAGTTCTTC.

This clonotype was recorded at least ten times. The rearrangement joins TRBV12-3 or TRBV12-4 to TRBJ2-2; TRBD1 is a possible D gene (6 bases). The CDR3 is 15 residues long. The V and J ends lost 6 bases and 5 bases respectively, with 16 bases between them. The CDR3 nucleotides are TGTGCCAGCAGGCAGGGGATCATAAGGACCGGGGAGCTGTTTTTT. Translated: CASRQGIIRTGELFF.

V is TRBV12-3 or TRBV12-4 and J is TRBJ1-5, with no clear D. The CDR3 totals 13 residues. The V end lost 6 bases, the J end lost 5 bases, and 11 bases lay between the germline ends. The CDR3 DNA is TGTGCCAGCAGCTGGACTGTTGATCAGCCCCAGCATTTT. Translating gives CASSWTVDQPQHF.

This clonotype has only a few counts. CDR3 sequence: CSAHRVGETDTQYF. The CDR3 region has the DNA TGCAGTGCCCACCGGGTCGGCGAGACAGATACGCAGTATTTT. The gene calls are TRBV20-1 and TRBJ2-3; D is unclear. The V gene lost 6 bases and the J gene lost 3 bases, with 16 bases spanning the gap. The germline gives CDR1 DFQATT, CDR2 SNEGSKA (reference sequence). The CDR3 is 14 residues long.

The V gene is TRBV12-3 or TRBV12-4, the J gene TRBJ2-7; 8 bases are a match to TRBD1. The CDR3 has 15 amino acids. V trimming: 5 bases; J trimming: 1 base; junction bases outside the gene matches: 7. The CDR3 loop is CASSPSRGPSYEQYF. The CDR3, as DNA: TGTGCCAGCAGTCCCAGCAGGGGGCCATCCTACGAGCAGTACTTC.

V is TRBV6-6 and J is TRBJ1-1; TRBD1 aligns across 8 bases. CDR1 is MNHNY and CDR2 is SVGAGI in the germline V gene (reference sequence). V dropped 2 bases and J dropped 1; count of bases not matched to a gene: 12. The CDR3 totals 18 residues. The CDR3 sequence is CASSYPGQGRQGNTEAFF. CDR3 in DNA: TGTGCCAGCAGTTACCCCGGACAGGGAAGACAGGGGAACACTGAAGCTTTCTTT.

This clonotype was counted at least ten times. The genes are TRBV4-2 and TRBJ2-7; TRBD1 or TRBD2 may be the D gene (5 bases each). V was clipped by 0 bases and J by 7 bases, with 19 bases between them. Germline CDR1 reads LGHNA; CDR2 reads YNFKEQ. This CDR3 has 16 residues. In DNA form, the CDR3 reads TGTGCCAGCAGCCAAGATATCGGGACCGCTCGGGGTGAGCAGTACTTC. Protein product: CASSQDIGTARGEQYF.

This clonotype was recorded many times. The chain has TRBV27 and TRBJ2-7; 13 bases are shared with TRBD2. Germline-derived CDR1 and CDR2 are MNHEY and SMNVEV (reference sequence). The CDR3 length is 19 residues. J gave up 6 bases and V 8 bases, and 22 bases lay outside the gene matches. The CDR3 DNA follows: TGTGCCAGCCGCCTATCGCCGGGACTAGCGGGGAGCCGGGGACTCGAGCAGTACTTC. Translated, it gives CASRLSPGLAGSRGLEQYF.

The chain employs TRBV5-1 and TRBJ1-6; D remains unclear. The ends were cut back, 0 bases at V and 5 bases at J, with 12 bases in the middle. Germline V gives CDR1 SGHRS, CDR2 YFSETQ. CDR3 size: 16 residues. The CDR3 bases are TGCGCCAGCAGCTTGGGTGGGAGTGGTAATAATTCACCCCTCCACTTT. Protein product: CASSLGGSGNNSPLHF.

The sample holds a few counts of this clonotype. CDR3 sequence: CASSRWTSEVETQYF. The CDR3 DNA sequence: TGTGCCAGCAGCCGATGGACTAGCGAGGTGGAGACCCAGTACTTC. The chain joins TRBV5-6 to TRBJ2-5, with 9 bases lining up with TRBD2. CDR3 length: 15 amino acids. The trim removed 4 bases at V and 5 bases at J, leaving 9 bases unmatched. Germline lookup yields CDR1 SGHDT and CDR2 YYEEEE.

This chain joins TRBV2 and TRBJ1-5; TRBD1 matches at 10 bases. CDR1 and CDR2 (germline): SNHLY, FYNNEI. The CDR3 covers 14 residues. V dropped 6 bases and J dropped 1; count of bases not matched to a gene: 0. The CDR3 loop reads CASRDRGSNQPQHF. DNA of the CDR3: TGTGCCAGCAGGGACAGGGGGAGCAATCAGCCCCAGCATTTT.

The table lists this clonotype with a few counts. The gene calls are TRBV27 and TRBJ2-7, with TRBD1 identical over 9 bases. The CDR3 runs to 15 residues. Germline CDR1 MNHEY, CDR2 SMNVEV (reference sequence). J lost 6 bases, V lost 2 bases, and 8 bases had no gene match. The CDR3 nucleotides are TGTGCCAGCAGTTTAGAGGGACAGGGAGGGCTCGAGCAGTACTTC. Translating gives CASSLEGQGGLEQYF.

This clonotype was seen repeatedly, ten times or more. The genes are TRBV7-6 and TRBJ2-7; D remains ambiguous. Trimming pared 4 bases from V and 8 bases from J, leaving 15 bases between. The CDR3 extends over 13 amino acids. Per the germline V gene, CDR1 is SGHVS and CDR2 is FNYEAQ. In DNA form, the CDR3 reads TGTGCCAGCAGCTCCCAGGTCATGCGGCAGCAGTACTTC. It specifies CASSSQVMRQQYF.

This clonotype was counted a few times. This chain uses TRBV7-2 with TRBJ1-2; weak D call: TRBD1 (5 bases). Germline V gene data show CDR1 as SGHTA and CDR2 as FQGNSA. The germline V and J ends were trimmed by 1 base and 6 bases, with 18 bases remaining between them. This CDR3 contains 16 residues. The CDR3 DNA sequence: TGTGCCAGCAGCTTAGGCAGGGAATTATCCATCGATGGCTACACCTTC. Its translation: CASSLGRELSIDGYTF.

The rearrangement joins TRBV14 to TRBJ1-1, with D hard to call. The germline V and J ends were trimmed by 4 bases and 3 bases, with 15 bases remaining between them. This CDR3 spans 15 amino acids. CDR1 is SGHDN, CDR2 FVKESK, per germline. The CDR3 is CASSPRGYGDTEAFF. CDR3 sequence (DNA): TGTGCCAGCAGCCCGCGGGGATATGGGGACACTGAAGCTTTCTTT.

This clonotype was seen a handful of times. The gene calls are TRBV12-3 or TRBV12-4 and TRBJ2-7, with unresolved D. The CDR3 contains 15 residues. The ends were cut back, 1 base at V and 2 bases at J, with 12 bases in the middle. The CDR3 sequence is CASSLGAERAYEQYF. CDR3 sequence (DNA): TGTGCCAGCAGTTTAGGGGCAGAGCGAGCCTACGAGCAGTACTTC.

This clonotype has a count of ten or more. This chain joins TRBV6-2 or TRBV6-3 and TRBJ1-5, with 7 bases that match TRBD1. Per germline, CDR1 MNHEY and CDR2 SVGEGT. This CDR3 region has 14 residues. Trimming cost V 5 bases and J 7 bases; bases outside gene matches: 8. CDR3 residues: CASSQTGNEQPQHF. CDR3 sequence (DNA): TGTGCCAGCAGTCAGACAGGGAATGAGCAGCCCCAGCATTTT.

The J gene is TRBJ1-1, the V gene TRBV7-9; D unclear. CDR3 length equals 14 residues. The germline V gene encodes CDR1 SEHNR and CDR2 FQNEAQ (reference sequence). Between the trimmed V and J ends, which lost 3 bases and 0 bases, there was a span of 8 bases. The CDR3 DNA reads TGTGCCAGCAGCTTGACAACCCTGAACACTGAAGCTTTCTTT. This sequence encodes CASSLTTLNTEAFF.

This clonotype was seen at least ten times. The genes are TRBV28 and TRBJ2-4, with D hard to call. V shed 5 bases and J shed 0 bases, with 8 bases lying between them. Germline V gene lookup returns CDR1 MDHEN and CDR2 SYDVKM. The CDR3 length is 14 residues. CDR3 DNA: TGTGCCAGCAGTACGGTTATAGCCAAAAACATTCAGTACTTC. Amino acids: CASSTVIAKNIQYF.

The CDR3 reads CASSRSGTLNYGYTF. For the CDR3, the DNA is TGTGCCAGCAGCCGCTCCGGGACGTTGAACTATGGCTACACCTTC. The chain couples TRBV3-1 to TRBJ1-2; D perhaps matches TRBD1 (5 bases). CDR1 is LGHDT and CDR2 is YNNKEL in the germline V gene (reference sequence). The CDR3 covers 15 residues. Trimming removed 4 bases at V and 2 bases at J, with 14 bases between.

CDR3 bases: TGCGCCAGCAGCCAAGACTTATTTTACGACTATGGCTACACCTTC. This encodes CASSQDLFYDYGYTF. V gene TRBV4-1 combines with J gene TRBJ1-2; no firm D call. The CDR3 is made up of 15 amino acids. The V end was cut by 0 bases, the J end by 3 bases, with 11 bases between. Germline assignment: CDR1 MGHRA and CDR2 YSYEKL.

CDR3: CASSLAGTAYNEQFF. The CDR3 region has the DNA TGTGCCAGCAGCTTAGCCGGGACAGCCTACAATGAGCAGTTCTTC. The chain is built from TRBV7-9 and TRBJ2-1, with 7 bases fitting TRBD1. Trimming at V came to 0 bases and at J to 2 bases, leaving 1 base not matched to a gene. The CDR3 extends over 15 amino acids. Germline assignment: CDR1 SEHNR and CDR2 FQNEAQ (reference sequence).

Only a few counts were recorded for this clonotype. The CDR3 spells CASSEWRGGIQPQHF. DNA for the CDR3: TGTGCCAGCAGTGAATGGAGAGGAGGGATTCAGCCCCAGCATTTT. The chain joins TRBV6-1 to TRBJ1-5; no clear D gene. CDR1 is MNHNS, CDR2 SASEGT, per germline. The CDR3 runs to 15 residues. V was shortened by 2 bases and J by 6 bases, with 14 bases between the two germline ends.